Sequencing of this TCR beta chain was carried out in a study of cytomegalovirus exposure and HLA in healthy donors. In germline, CDR1 is SGHAT, CDR2 FQNNGV. This CDR3 spans 14 amino acids. V lost 1 base to trimming and J lost 3 bases, with 7 bases between them. Repertoires were generated with immunoSEQ multiplex PCR, while TCRdb's copy carries only in-frame clones and drops some. Seen here are 200,000 to 250,000 clones, around four fifths observed once, and the top ten hold around 5.4%. The receptor's source is a woman in her late teens or twenties in good health and CMV-seronegative. The sequencing input was PBMCs. The chain joins TRBV11-2 to TRBJ2-1; no firm D call. The CDR3, as DNA: TGTGCCAGCAGCTTAGCCCCCAGCTACAATGAGCAGTTCTTC. Translation gives CASSLAPSYNEQFF. The full variable domain, in which reference TRBV11-2 and TRBJ2-1 provide the parts outside the CDR3, is EAGVAQSPRYKIIEKRQSVAFWCNPISGHATLYWYQQILGQGPKLLIQFQNNGVVDDSQLPKDRFSAERLKGVDSTLKIQPAKLEDSAVYLCASSLAPSYNEQFFGPGTRLTVL.